This T cell receptor beta chain is drawn from a study of blood T cell repertoires in COVID-19. As for the study in general: PBMCs, B-cell-depleted T cells, or T cells provided the cDNA or gDNA that made up the material.

The assay was immunoSEQ multiplex PCR, and TCRdb's table has in-frame clones only and misses some. The sample holds some 50,000 clones, 80% to 85% seen once. CDR3 length: 14 residues. This rearrangement joins TRBV7-5 to TRBJ1-4. TRBV7-5 is an annotated pseudogene. Specimen: peripheral blood. The source of this sequence is a man aged 50 or older with acute or convalescent COVID-19. The CDR3 DNA is TGTGTCAGAAGCTTTTACGGGGAGGAGGAAAAACTGTTTTTT. Translating gives CVRSFYGEEEKLFF.